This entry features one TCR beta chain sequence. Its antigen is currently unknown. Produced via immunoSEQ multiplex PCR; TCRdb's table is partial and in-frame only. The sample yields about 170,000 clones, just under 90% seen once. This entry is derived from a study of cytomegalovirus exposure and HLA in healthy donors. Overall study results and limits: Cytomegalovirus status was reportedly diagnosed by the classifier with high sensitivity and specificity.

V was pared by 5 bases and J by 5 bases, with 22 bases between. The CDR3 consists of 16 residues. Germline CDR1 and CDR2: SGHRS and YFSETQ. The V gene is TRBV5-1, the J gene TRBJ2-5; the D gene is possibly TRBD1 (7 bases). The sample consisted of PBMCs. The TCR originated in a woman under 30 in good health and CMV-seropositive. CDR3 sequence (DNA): TGCGCCAGCAGTCCTAGGGCCAGGGGGGTACAGGAGACCCAGTACTTC. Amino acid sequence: CASSPRARGVQETQYF.